One sample yielded the 24 T cell receptor beta chains listed below, sequenced in a study of T cells in Graves' hyperthyroidism and ophthalmopathy. From RNA transcripts, TCR beta CDR3 regions were amplified. A set of HTBI primers served as the primers for a first-round RT-PCR of the TCR CDR3. Each CDR3 protein is one row after TCRdb ran MiXCR on the multiplex PCR reads. Of some 620,000 distinct CDR3 sequences in the sample, about 17% were seen once. Specimen: blood. The receptors derive from a woman aged 25 to 39 with Graves' hyperthyroidism.

This clonotype was detected ten times or more. This chain uses TRBV27 with TRBJ1-6; TRBD1 matches at 7 bases. The V and J ends lost 5 bases and 12 bases, in that order; junction bases with no gene match: 13. Per the germline V gene, CDR1 is MNHEY and CDR2 is SMNVEV (reference sequence). This CDR3 is built from 15 residues. In DNA form, the CDR3 reads TGTGCCAGCAGTCTCAAGGACAGGCCCCAAGGACCCCTCCACTTT. It is translated as CASSLKDRPQGPLHF.

This clonotype was counted many times. The gene calls are TRBV11-3 and TRBJ1-1; the D gene is possibly TRBD1 (5 bases). The ends were cut back, 5 bases at V and 1 base at J, with 17 bases in the middle. Germline V gene sequence: CDR1 SGHNT, CDR2 YENEEA. The CDR3 totals 16 residues. CDR3 region: CASSPLSLTGNTEAFF. CDR3 nucleotides: TGTGCCAGCAGCCCCCTTAGCCTTACAGGGAACACTGAAGCTTTCTTT.

This clonotype was seen at least ten times. The rearrangement joins TRBV28 to TRBJ1-1; TRBD1 matches 7 bases. V lost 3 bases, J lost 1 base, and 8 bases stayed unmatched. Germline loops: CDR1 MDHEN, CDR2 SYDVKM. The CDR3 has 16 amino acids. The CDR3 loop reads CASSFLQGGENTEAFF. The CDR3 nucleotides read TGTGCCAGCAGTTTTCTGCAGGGGGGAGAGAACACTGAAGCTTTCTTT.

This clonotype appeared many times. The chain combines TRBV28 with TRBJ2-1; 10 bases align to TRBD2. CDR1 is MDHEN, CDR2 SYDVKM, per germline. J lost 5 bases, V lost 2 bases, and 3 bases had no gene match. This CDR3 has 15 residues. CDR3 bases: TGTGCCAGCAGTTTACTAGCGGGAGTTAACAATGAGCAGTTCTTC. Translation: CASSLLAGVNNEQFF. Variable domain in full (rest from reference TRBV28 and TRBJ2-1): DVKVTQSSRYLVKRTGEKVFLECVQDMDHENMFWYRQDPGLGLRLIYFSYDVKMKEKGDIPEGYSVSREKKERFSLILESASTNQTSMYLCASSLLAGVNNEQFFGPGTRLTVL.

The chain recombines TRBV7-9 with TRBJ2-6; D may be TRBD1 or TRBD2 (5 bases each). CDR1 and CDR2 from the germline V gene are SEHNR and FQNEAQ (reference sequence). V was trimmed by 8 bases and J by 4 bases, leaving 15 bases between them. The CDR3 runs to 15 residues. The DNA of the CDR3 is TGTGCCAGCCCGGGGCGGTCCGCGGGGGCCAACGTCCTGACTTTC. Translated, it gives CASPGRSAGANVLTF.

This clonotype was counted ten times or more. V is TRBV28 and J is TRBJ2-7, with 11 bases identical to TRBD1. Germline V CDR1 and CDR2: MDHEN, SYDVKM. V gave up 7 bases and J gave up 3 bases; unmatched junction bases: 8. There are 15 residues in the CDR3. Written as DNA, the CDR3 is TGTGCCAGCACCTCTCCAGGGACAGGGGGCTACGAGCAGTACTTC. Amino acids: CASTSPGTGGYEQYF. Combining the CDR3 with reference TRBV28 and TRBJ2-7 gives the whole variable domain DVKVTQSSRYLVKRTGEKVFLECVQDMDHENMFWYRQDPGLGLRLIYFSYDVKMKEKGDIPEGYSVSREKKERFSLILESASTNQTSMYLCASTSPGTGGYEQYFGPGTRLTVT.

This clonotype was seen ten or more times. Here the CDR3 DNA reads TGCAGTGCGCCGACCAATGGACTAGCGGGAGGCACAGATACGCAGTATTTT. It encodes CSAPTNGLAGGTDTQYF. The chain combines TRBV20-1 with TRBJ2-3; 13 bases line up with TRBD2. The germline V gene encodes CDR1 DFQATT and CDR2 SNEGSKA (reference sequence). Trimming removed 6 bases from V and 1 base from J; junction bases left unmatched: 10. The length of the CDR3 is 17 residues.

This chain uses TRBV3-1 with TRBJ2-6; possible D gene TRBD1, 6 bases. CDR3 size: 17 residues. Germline assignment: CDR1 LGHDT and CDR2 YNNKEL (reference sequence). V was shortened by 0 bases and J by 4 bases, with 13 bases between the two germline ends. The CDR3 region has the DNA TGTGCCAGCAGCCAAGATTTGGACAGTACAGGGGCCAACGTCCTGACTTTC. Residues: CASSQDLDSTGANVLTF.

V usage is TRBV10-3 and J usage is TRBJ2-1; D may be TRBD2 (5 bases). The germline V and J ends were trimmed by 10 bases and 6 bases, with 16 bases remaining between them. The CDR3 is 13 amino acids. Germline CDR1 reads ENHRY; CDR2 reads SYGVKD. The CDR3 DNA sequence: TGTGCCAGAGCGATCGGACTCGGCAATGAGCAGTTCTTC. Translated: CARAIGLGNEQFF.

This clonotype came up many times. The chain combines TRBV28 with TRBJ2-7; 11 nucleotides agree with TRBD2. With 9 bases clipped from V and 3 bases from J, the junction kept 4 bases outside the gene matches. CDR3 size: 13 residues. CDR1 and CDR2 from the germline V gene are MDHEN and SYDVKM. The CDR3 DNA is TGTGCCAGTCGACTAGCGGGGCACTACGAGCAGTACTTC. Protein: CASRLAGHYEQYF.

The chain joins TRBV15 to TRBJ2-7, with 8 positions matching TRBD2. The CDR3 totals 15 residues. Germline V lookup: CDR1 LNHNV, CDR2 YYDKDF (reference sequence). V was clipped by 0 bases and J by 7 bases; unmatched bases: 8. CDR3 in amino acids: CATSRDQGLVQEQYF. CDR3 nucleotide sequence: TGTGCCACCAGCAGAGATCAGGGACTAGTGCAGGAGCAGTACTTC.

This clonotype was recorded at least ten times. The chain recombines TRBV20-1 with TRBJ2-7; 8 bases are shared with TRBD2. The CDR3 totals 14 residues. Germline-derived CDR1 and CDR2 are DFQATT and SNEGSKA (reference sequence). V shed 4 bases and J 2 bases; nucleotides not matched to a gene: 7. CDR3 residues: CSATLLAGTYEQYF. The CDR3 coding sequence is TGCAGTGCTACCCTATTAGCGGGAACCTACGAGCAGTACTTC.

With respect to this clonotype: The junction departs from germline at one end; a sequencing error may be responsible. The chain links TRBV5-1 to TRBJ2-7; TRBD2 is a possible D gene (5 bases). The germline V gene has CDR1 SGHRS and CDR2 YFSETQ. The CDR3 is 15 amino acids. CDR3: CASSLDGVPSYGQYF. The DNA of the CDR3 is TGCGCCAGCAGCTTGGACGGGGTCCCCTCCTACGGGCAGTACTTC.

In this sample, this clonotype turned up once. CDR3 nucleotide sequence: TGTGCCAGCAGCTCAAGACAGATCCTCTATAGCAATCAGCCCCAGCATTTT. Protein: CASSSRQILYSNQPQHF. This chain links TRBV7-8 with TRBJ1-5, with D perhaps matching TRBD1 (5 bases). The CDR3 consists of 17 residues. The V gene lost 4 bases and the J gene lost 0 bases, with 16 bases spanning the gap. Per the germline V gene, CDR1 is SGHVS and CDR2 is FQNEAQ.

In regard to this clonotype: A read error is possible here, since a much larger clone lies one base away. The chain employs TRBV2 and TRBJ2-4; D is unresolved. CDR1 and CDR2 (germline): SNHLY, FYNNEI. The ends were cut back, 8 bases at V and 3 bases at J, with 5 bases in the middle. The CDR3 consists of 11 residues. Here the CDR3 DNA reads TGTGCCAGCGGGGTCAAAAACATTCAGTACTTC. Translation gives CASGVKNIQYF.

This clonotype was counted many times. The chain recombines TRBV27 with TRBJ2-7; no definite D call. This CDR3 spans 13 amino acids. With 4 bases removed from V and 2 bases from J, the gap between germline ends came to 9 bases. From germline, CDR1 is MNHEY and CDR2 SMNVEV (reference sequence). The chain's CDR3 is CASSSPTTYEQYF. CDR3 DNA sequence: TGTGCCAGCAGTTCACCGACAACCTACGAGCAGTACTTC.

With regard to this clonotype: One base away lies a much larger clone, so this may be a sequencing read error. V is TRBV7-3 and J is TRBJ2-2; no clear D gene. Germline V lookup: CDR1 SGHTA, CDR2 FQGTGA. The CDR3 extends over 13 amino acids. The CDR3 protein is CASGLHRTGELFF. CDR3 sequence (DNA): TGTGCCAGCGGCTTACATAGGACCGGGGAGCTGTTTTTT. Together with reference TRBV7-3 and TRBJ2-2, the CDR3 gives the full variable domain: GAGVSQTPSNKVTEKGKYVELRCDPISGHTALYWYRQSLGQGPEFLIYFQGTGAADDSGLPNDRFFAVRPEGSVSTLKIQRTERGDSAVYLCASGLHRTGELFFGEGSRLTVL.

This clonotype was seen many times. The chain joins TRBV20-1 to TRBJ2-7; D possibly matches TRBD1 or TRBD2 (6 bases each). The length of the CDR3 is 14 residues. Trimming stripped 6 bases from V and 0 bases from J, with 15 bases between. Germline lookup yields CDR1 DFQATT and CDR2 SNEGSKA (reference sequence). CDR3 nucleotides: TGCAGTGCCAGGGGACTCCCGAGCTCCTACGAGCAGTACTTC. Protein: CSARGLPSSYEQYF.

The chain recombines TRBV19 with TRBJ2-7, with D unclear. Per germline, CDR1 LNHDA and CDR2 SQIVND (reference sequence). This CDR3 is built from 12 residues. Between the trimmed V and J ends, which lost 1 base and 6 bases, there was a span of 7 bases. The DNA of the CDR3 is TGTGCCAGTAGTATAGGAAGTCTCGAGCAGTACTTC. Protein product: CASSIGSLEQYF.

In its sample, this clonotype was seen a few times. The chain recombines TRBV5-1 with TRBJ2-1; 14 bases map to TRBD2. Germline CDR1 SGHRS, CDR2 YFSETQ. V lost 0 bases to trimming and J lost 6 bases; unmatched junction nucleotides: 20. The CDR3 is 22 residues long. The CDR3 sequence is CASSLGLRIGVTSGRAINEQFF. CDR3 sequence (DNA): TGCGCCAGCAGCTTGGGACTACGCATCGGTGTGACTAGCGGGAGGGCGATCAATGAGCAGTTCTTC.

The table lists this clonotype with many counts. The chain employs TRBV7-3 and TRBJ2-3; D unclear. Germline V lookup: CDR1 SGHTA, CDR2 FQGTGA. The CDR3 covers 13 residues. Trimming cost V 4 bases and J 2 bases, with 7 bases left between them. CDR3 protein: CASSSGYTDTQYF. The CDR3 coding sequence is TGTGCCAGCAGCTCAGGTTACACAGATACGCAGTATTTT.

The CDR3 loop reads CASSQDSASRDTDTQYF. In DNA form, the CDR3 reads TGTGCCAGCAGCCAAGATTCTGCTAGCAGGGACACAGATACGCAGTATTTT. J is TRBJ2-3 and V is TRBV4-2; either TRBD1 or TRBD2 may fit D (5 bases each). V lost 0 bases to trimming and J lost 2 bases, with 15 bases between them. The CDR3 runs 17 residues. Germline CDR1 LGHNA, CDR2 YNFKEQ.

In its sample, this clonotype was seen a few times. The CDR3 nucleotides read TGTGCCAGCAGACCCGGGGGTGAGTATCCCCAGCATTTT. Its translation: CASRPGGEYPQHF. This chain joins TRBV28 and TRBJ1-5; TRBD1 is a possible D gene (5 bases). The germline V gene encodes CDR1 MDHEN and CDR2 SYDVKM. The CDR3 is made up of 13 amino acids. Trimming removed 6 bases at V and 10 bases at J, with 16 bases between.

Only a few counts were recorded for this clonotype. This chain uses TRBV6-6 with TRBJ1-5; D is unclear. In germline, CDR1 is MNHNY, CDR2 SVGAGI (reference sequence). The V end was cut by 0 bases, the J end by 2 bases, with 5 bases between. This CDR3 has 14 amino acids. CDR3 protein: CASSYSVGNQPQHF. The DNA of the CDR3 is TGTGCCAGCAGTTACTCTGTCGGCAATCAGCCCCAGCATTTT.